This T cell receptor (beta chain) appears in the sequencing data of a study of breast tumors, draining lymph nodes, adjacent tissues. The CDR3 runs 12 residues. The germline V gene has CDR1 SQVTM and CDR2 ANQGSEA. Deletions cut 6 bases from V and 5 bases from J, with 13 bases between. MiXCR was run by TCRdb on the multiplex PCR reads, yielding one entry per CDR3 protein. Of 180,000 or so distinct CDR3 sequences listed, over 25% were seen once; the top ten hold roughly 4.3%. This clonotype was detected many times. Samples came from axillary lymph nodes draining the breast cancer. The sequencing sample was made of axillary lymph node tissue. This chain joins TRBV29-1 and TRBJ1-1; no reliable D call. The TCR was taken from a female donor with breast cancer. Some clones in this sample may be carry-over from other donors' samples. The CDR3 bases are TGCAGCGTCCGATTCGCGGGGACTGAAGCTTTCTTT. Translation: CSVRFAGTEAFF.